These 17 T cell receptor beta chains share one sample of origin, sequenced in a study of blood T cell repertoires in COVID-19. The repertoire was sequenced with immunoSEQ multiplex PCR; TCRdb's copy has only in-frame clones and lacks some. In the table there are some 250,000 clones, around 85% of which are singletons. Sequences were obtained from peripheral blood. Source of these receptors: a woman aged 25 to 45 who had recovered from COVID-19.

The chain employs TRBV12-2 and TRBJ2-1; the DNA was not used to check the table's D call, TRBD2. TRBV12-2 is a listed pseudogene. The CDR3 sequence is 20 residues long. CDR3 sequence reads: CASRLHGGCGGTPSCNEQFF. CDR3 coding DNA: TGTGCAAGTCGCCTCCACGGGGGGTGTGGCGGGACACCTTCATGCAATGAGCAGTTCTTC.

V and J are TRBV2 and TRBJ1-1, with TRBD1 matching over 8 bases. V was pared by 10 bases and J by 5 bases, with 9 bases of the junction left unmatched. The germline V gene has CDR1 SNHLY and CDR2 FYNNEI. The CDR3 has 13 residues. The CDR3 reads CATERTGMTEAFF. The CDR3 DNA is TGTGCCACCGAAAGGACAGGGATGACTGAAGCTTTCTTT.

V is TRBV25-1 and J is TRBJ2-7, with 11 bases lining up with TRBD1. Germline-derived CDR1 and CDR2 are MGHDK and SYGVNS. The CDR3 covers 16 residues. Trimming took 3 bases from V and 2 from J; bases not matched to a gene: 6. CDR3 sequence reads: CASSEEGQGGTYEQYF. The CDR3 DNA reads TGTGCCAGCAGTGAGGAGGGACAGGGGGGGACCTACGAGCAGTACTTC.

The genes are TRBV2 and TRBJ2-3; possible D gene TRBD1, 6 bases. The V end lost 10 bases, the J end lost 3 bases, and 17 bases lay between the germline ends. Germline loops: CDR1 SNHLY, CDR2 FYNNEI. The CDR3 spans 14 residues. The CDR3 loop reads CATQRGYDTDTQYF. The CDR3, as DNA: TGTGCCACCCAGAGGGGGTATGATACAGATACGCAGTATTTT.

The chain couples TRBV19 to TRBJ2-1; 9 nucleotides line up with TRBD1. Per germline, CDR1 LNHDA and CDR2 SQIVND (reference sequence). The CDR3 is made up of 18 amino acids. J lost 7 bases, V lost 0 bases, and 13 bases had no gene match. The CDR3 reads CASSIEPLGTGTLNEQFF. DNA for the CDR3: TGTGCCAGTAGTATAGAACCGCTCGGGACAGGGACGTTGAATGAGCAGTTCTTC.

This chain's CDR3 is CASSLRDSQNSPLHF. The DNA for the CDR3 is TGTGCCAGCAGTTTAAGGGACAGCCAGAATTCACCCCTCCACTTT. This chain connects TRBV27 to TRBJ1-6; 7 nucleotides match TRBD1. V shed 2 bases, J shed 7 bases, and the junction held 5 bases outside the gene matches. In germline, CDR1 is MNHEY, CDR2 SMNVEV (reference sequence). This CDR3 comprises 15 residues.

The V gene is TRBV5-5, the J gene TRBJ2-7; no reliable D call. The ends were cut back, 1 base at V and 6 bases at J, with 17 bases in the middle. Per germline, CDR1 SGHKS and CDR2 YYEKEE (reference sequence). The CDR3 covers 15 residues. The CDR3 nucleotides read TGTGCCAGCAGCTTGTCTAAAACCCGAGACATCGAGCAGTACTTC. Protein product: CASSLSKTRDIEQYF.

With regard to this clone: Other DNA sequences of this sample code for an identical CDR3. The V call is TRBV5-1, the J call TRBJ2-7; tentative D call: TRBD1 (5 bases). CDR3 length equals 13 residues. Trimming took 1 base from V and 3 from J, leaving 8 bases between them. Germline V gene lookup returns CDR1 SGHRS and CDR2 YFSETQ. The CDR3 protein is CASSLLGDYEQYF. The DNA of the CDR3 is TGCGCCAGCAGCTTGTTAGGGGACTACGAGCAGTACTTC.

The CDR3 nucleotides read TGTGCCAGCAGCTTAAATTTCGCGTATGAGCAGTTCTTC. Translated, it gives CASSLNFAYEQFF. The chain links TRBV7-3 to TRBJ2-1; D not certain. Per germline, CDR1 SGHTA and CDR2 FQGTGA. CDR3 length: 13 amino acids. Trimming shortened V by 1 base and J by 8 bases, and 9 bases separated the two germline ends.

The chain recombines TRBV10-2 with TRBJ2-3; 7 positions match TRBD2. This CDR3 spans 17 amino acids. V shed 0 bases and J 1 base; nucleotides not matched to a gene: 7. Germline-derived CDR1 and CDR2 are WSHSY and SAAADI. The CDR3 DNA reads TGCGCCAGCAGTGAGTCATCTTGGGGGGGAGGCACAGATACGCAGTATTTT. Amino acids: CASSESSWGGGTDTQYF.

The chain carries TRBV12-3 or TRBV12-4 and TRBJ1-1; perhaps TRBD1 as D (6 bases). Trimming stripped 1 base from V and 4 bases from J, with 7 bases between. The CDR3 sequence is 13 residues long. CDR3 in amino acids: CASSLGRGTEAFF. The DNA of the CDR3 is TGTGCCAGCAGTTTAGGCAGGGGCACTGAAGCTTTCTTT.

This clone occurred once. The CDR3, as DNA: TGCGCCAGCAGCTTGGGCGATGACAGTCATAACAATCAGCCCCAGCATTTT. Protein: CASSLGDDSHNNQPQHF. The chain is built from TRBV5-1 and TRBJ1-5; TRBD1 might be the D (5 bases). Trimming cost V 0 bases and J 3 bases, with 16 bases left between them. This CDR3 has 17 amino acids. Germline-derived CDR1 and CDR2 are SGHRS and YFSETQ.

V usage is TRBV5-1 and J usage is TRBJ2-3, with a possible D match to TRBD2 (5 bases). V was trimmed by 3 bases and J by 1 base, leaving 15 bases between them. Germline CDR1 SGHRS, CDR2 YFSETQ. There are 16 residues in the CDR3. DNA of the CDR3: TGCGCCAGCAGCTACCTAGGACTCAAAGGCACAGATACGCAGTATTTT. Translating it yields CASSYLGLKGTDTQYF.

The chain employs TRBV19 and TRBJ1-1; no clear D. Trimming removed 5 bases at V and 1 base at J, with 5 bases between. Germline assignment: CDR1 LNHDA and CDR2 SQIVND (reference sequence). This CDR3 contains 12 residues. The CDR3 DNA sequence: TGTGCCAGTAGTCTGTGGAACACTGAAGCTTTCTTT. Amino acids: CASSLWNTEAFF. The whole variable domain, remainder taken from reference TRBV19 and TRBJ1-1, is DGGITQSPKYLFRKEGQNVTLSCEQNLNHDAMYWYRQDPGQGLRLIYYSQIVNDFQKGDIAEGYSVSREKKESFPLTVTSAQKNPTAFYLCASSLWNTEAFFGQGTRLTVV.

V and J are TRBV5-4 and TRBJ1-1; D is unclear. The V end was cut by 4 bases, the J end by 0 bases, with 10 bases between. Germline-derived CDR1 and CDR2 are SGHNT and YYREEE (reference sequence). The CDR3 has 14 residues. CDR3 loop: CASSPTVMNTEAFF. CDR3 sequence (DNA): TGTGCCAGCAGCCCTACAGTCATGAACACTGAAGCTTTCTTT.

V is TRBV25-1 and J is TRBJ2-5; D is unclear. The V end was cut by 3 bases, the J end by 1 base, with 3 bases between. The CDR3 spans 12 residues. Germline loops: CDR1 MGHDK, CDR2 SYGVNS. The CDR3 sequence is CASSDSQETQYF. The CDR3, as DNA: TGTGCCAGCAGTGACAGCCAAGAGACCCAGTACTTC.

This sequence joins TRBV4-1 and TRBJ2-1; tentative D call: TRBD2 (5 bases). Germline CDR1 reads MGHRA; CDR2 reads YSYEKL. The V end lost 0 bases, the J end lost 8 bases, and 11 bases lay between the germline ends. This CDR3 has 14 residues. The CDR3 nucleotides are TGCGCCAGCAGCCAAGATTCATCGGGGTATGAGCAGTTCTTC. This encodes CASSQDSSGYEQFF.